In this sample, the clone carrying this T cell receptor beta chain turned up many times. This specimen comes from a study of blood T cells in healthy people across ages. Alongside a J-beta primer mix, a sample-barcoded 5' primer served in a second PCR lasting about 7 to 12 cycles. One entry per CDR3 protein results from TCRdb running MiXCR on the 5' RACE reads. The table has 700,000 to 800,000 distinct CDR3 sequences, roughly 45% seen once. In germline, CDR1 is DFQATT, CDR2 SNEGSKA (reference sequence). V was shortened by 8 bases and J by 0 bases, with 10 bases between the two germline ends. The length of the CDR3 is 12 residues.

The clonotype originates from a woman aged 55-69 years in good health. The chain joins TRBV20-1 to TRBJ1-1; maybe TRBD1 (5 bases). The source material was blood. The CDR3 here is CSPGALNTEAFF. The CDR3 nucleotides are TGCAGTCCCGGGGCTTTGAACACTGAAGCTTTCTTT.